The present T cell receptor beta chain was sequenced within a study of cytomegalovirus exposure and HLA in healthy donors. Study information: In terms of ancestry, the Caucasian-associated cluster contained 75% to 85% of the roughly 400 genotyped donors.

Trimming cost V 1 base and J 1 base; bases outside gene matches: 5. The CDR3 consists of 18 residues. The germline V gene has CDR1 SGHTA and CDR2 FQGTGA. Regarding the study as a whole: What a later analysis reportedly showed was that an Asian-associated ancestry cluster had fewer N-insertions than the approximately 700-donor mean.

As to this clone: Its antigen is not identified.

The PCR was carried out with 60 Vbeta primers and 13 Jbeta primers. Measured with immunoSEQ multiplex PCR; TCRdb has only the in-frame clones, and not every one. This sample lists about 53,000 clones; its ten largest clones have about an eighth. The gene calls are TRBV7-3 and TRBJ2-6, with TRBD1 identical over 9 bases. The sequence was collected from a man younger than 35 in good health and CMV-seropositive. The material sequenced was PBMCs. CDR3 sequence: CASSLRWTGVSGANVLTF. The CDR3 DNA is TGTGCCAGCAGCTTAAGATGGACAGGGGTTTCTGGGGCCAACGTCCTGACTTTC.